These 17 T cell receptor beta chains originate from one sample sequenced in a study of memory CD4+ T cells and cytomegalovirus serostatus. The sort gate was single viable CD3+CD4+CD8-CD45RO+ cells for memory CD4+ T cells. Produced via immunoSEQ multiplex PCR; TCRdb's table is partial and in-frame only. This sample has 45,000 to 50,000 clones, with 78% found just once. Source material: memory CD4+ T cells from blood. Every receptor here comes from an adult in good health and CMV-seronegative.

The chain has TRBV20-1 and TRBJ2-7; the D call may be TRBD1 or TRBD2 (5 bases each). This CDR3 has 11 amino acids. Germline V gene sequence: CDR1 DFQATT, CDR2 SNEGSKA (reference sequence). The CDR3 reads CGTEDAYEQYF. The CDR3 nucleotides are TGCGGGACGGAGGATGCCTACGAGCAGTACTTC.

J is TRBJ2-7 and V is TRBV2; perhaps TRBD2 as D (5 bases). V gave up 5 bases and J gave up 5 bases, with 13 bases separating them. The germline V gene encodes CDR1 SNHLY and CDR2 FYNNEI. The CDR3 length is 13 residues. CDR3 sequence reads: CASSRRALDEQYF. CDR3 bases: TGTGCCAGCAGTCGGCGGGCTCTCGACGAGCAGTACTTC.

The rearrangement uses TRBV10-1 and TRBJ2-5; 14 bases fit TRBD2. The V and J ends lost 6 bases and 1 base, in that order; junction bases with no gene match: 4. The CDR3 totals 16 residues. Germline V gene lookup returns CDR1 WNHNN and CDR2 SYGVQD (reference sequence). DNA of the CDR3: TGCGCCAGCAGCCTCGGGACTAGCGGGAGCCAAGAGACCCAGTACTTC. Translating it yields CASSLGTSGSQETQYF.

The V gene is TRBV5-6, the J gene TRBJ1-6; D unresolved. Germline loops: CDR1 SGHDT, CDR2 YYEEEE. The CDR3 covers 18 residues. Deletions cut 1 base from V and 7 bases from J, with 21 bases between. This CDR3 reads CASSLFLELNRANSPLHF. The CDR3 nucleotides are TGTGCCAGCAGCTTGTTTCTCGAGCTGAACCGGGCGAATTCACCCCTCCACTTT.

Judged by abundance, this clone is medium-sized. The gene calls are TRBV19 and TRBJ1-1; the D gene is possibly TRBD1 (5 bases). Germline V gene lookup returns CDR1 LNHDA and CDR2 SQIVND (reference sequence). V was trimmed by 6 bases and J by 7 bases, leaving 12 bases between them. This CDR3 spans 12 amino acids. The CDR3 DNA is TGTGCCAGTAGGTACCGGGACGGTGAAGCTTTCTTT. This translates into CASRYRDGEAFF.

The chain joins TRBV7-2 to TRBJ2-5; D possibly matches TRBD1 or TRBD2 (5 bases each). The DNA end is more similar to TRBJ2-7, so the J call may be wrong. Germline assignment: CDR1 SGHTA and CDR2 FQGNSA. The CDR3 is 14 residues long. As DNA, the CDR3 is TGTGCCAGCAGCCCCCCGGGACCGAGCTACGAGCAGTACTTC. Its protein is CASSPPGPSYEQYF.

The chain joins TRBV5-4 to TRBJ2-5; 7 bases align to TRBD1. The CDR3 extends over 14 amino acids. V was pared by 1 base and J by 3 bases, with 3 bases of the junction left unmatched. Germline values: CDR1 SGHNT, CDR2 YYREEE (reference sequence). The CDR3 region has the DNA TGTGCCAGCAGCTTGCACAGGGGTGAAGAGACCCAGTACTTC. As protein: CASSLHRGEETQYF.

This rearrangement joins TRBV27 to TRBJ1-5; TRBD1 is a possible D gene (6 bases). Trimming removed 8 bases at V and 0 bases at J, with 8 bases between. This CDR3 is 13 amino acids long. Germline V lookup: CDR1 MNHEY, CDR2 SMNVEV (reference sequence). The DNA for the CDR3 is TGTGCCAGCGGGGGCTATAGCAATCAGCCCCAGCATTTT. Translating gives CASGGYSNQPQHF.

This clone was observed a single time. The rearrangement joins TRBV18 to TRBJ1-1; tentatively, D is TRBD1 (5 bases). Germline assignment: CDR1 KGHSH and CDR2 LQKENI. The V end lost 0 bases, the J end lost 0 bases, and 8 bases lay between the germline ends. The CDR3 is 15 residues long. CDR3 DNA sequence: TGTGCCAGCTCACCACCAGGGGCTATGAACACTGAAGCTTTCTTT. Translation: CASSPPGAMNTEAFF. Looking up the rest from reference TRBV18 and TRBJ1-1 gives the full variable domain: NAGVMQNPRHLVRRRGQEARLRCSPMKGHSHVYWYRQLPEEGLKFMVYLQKENIIDESGMPKERFSAEFPKEGPSILRIQQVVRGDSAAYFCASSPPGAMNTEAFFGQGTRLTVV.

The chain is built from TRBV11-1 and TRBJ1-1; D is possibly TRBD1 (5 bases). The CDR3 is made up of 13 amino acids. Trimming pared 2 bases from V and 6 bases from J, leaving 10 bases between. Germline CDR1 reads SGHAT; CDR2 reads FQDESV (reference sequence). In nucleotides, the CDR3 is TGTGCCAGCAGCTTATTTGGGGGGTCTGAAGCTTTCTTT. This translates into CASSLFGGSEAFF.

V gene TRBV28 combines with J gene TRBJ2-7; D may be TRBD1 (6 bases). The CDR3 spans 14 residues. CDR1 and CDR2 from the germline V gene are MDHEN and SYDVKM. V lost 2 bases and J 3 bases, leaving 11 bases between the germline ends. The CDR3 bases are TGTGCCAGCAGTTTACCGGGACAAATCTACGAGCAGTACTTC. It is translated as CASSLPGQIYEQYF.

The V gene is TRBV6-6, the J gene TRBJ1-2; no definite D call. The V gene lost 6 bases and the J gene lost 0 bases, with 8 bases spanning the gap. Germline CDR1 and CDR2: MNHNY and SVGAGI (reference sequence). The CDR3 spans 13 residues. CDR3 in DNA: TGTGCCAGCAGGGACGGTACTAACTATGGCTACACCTTC. Amino acids: CASRDGTNYGYTF.

The J gene is TRBJ1-1, the V gene TRBV5-1; no firm D call. The V gene's germline CDR1 is SGHRS and CDR2 YFSETQ. This CDR3 contains 15 residues. V was cut by 0 bases and J by 2 bases, with 11 bases left in between. This CDR3 is CASSLGASYNTEAFF. The CDR3 DNA follows: TGCGCCAGCAGCTTGGGTGCTTCTTACAACACTGAAGCTTTCTTT. Variable domain in full (rest from reference TRBV5-1 and TRBJ1-1): KAGVTQTPRYLIKTRGQQVTLSCSPISGHRSVSWYQQTPGQGLQFLFEYFSETQRNKGNFPGRFSGRQFSNSRSEMNVSTLELGDSALYLCASSLGASYNTEAFFGQGTRLTVV.

Worth noting for this clone: The same CDR3 arises from other DNA sequences in this sample as well. The rearrangement joins TRBV6-1 to TRBJ2-6, with TRBD2 as a possible D gene (6 bases). V was shortened by 6 bases and J by 0 bases, with 9 bases between the two germline ends. CDR1 and CDR2 from the germline V gene are MNHNS and SASEGT. The CDR3 runs to 15 residues. CDR3 sequence: CASREGGSGANVLTF. DNA for the CDR3: TGTGCCAGCAGGGAGGGCGGCTCTGGGGCCAACGTCCTGACTTTC.

The chain employs TRBV5-4 and TRBJ2-1; D gene unclear. Germline V gives CDR1 SGHNT, CDR2 YYREEE (reference sequence). The V gene lost 5 bases and the J gene lost 0 bases, with 18 bases spanning the gap. The CDR3 length is 17 residues. The CDR3 is CASSGSRGQNSYNEQFF. The DNA of the CDR3 is TGTGCCAGCAGTGGGTCTCGCGGTCAGAACTCCTACAATGAGCAGTTCTTC.

The V and J genes are TRBV2 and TRBJ2-3; TRBD1 or TRBD2 may be the D gene (5 bases each). This CDR3 comprises 16 residues. The V and J ends lost 5 bases and 2 bases respectively, with 17 bases between them. Looked up from germline, CDR1 is SNHLY and CDR2 is FYNNEI. DNA of the CDR3: TGTGCCAGCAGTCTCCTACCGGGACCTCCCACAGATACGCAGTATTTT. Its translation is CASSLLPGPPTDTQYF. The complete variable domain, with remaining parts taken from reference TRBV2 and TRBJ2-3, reads EPEVTQTPSHQVTQMGQEVILRCVPISNHLYFYWYRQILGQKVEFLVSFYNNEISEKSEIFDDQFSVERPDGSNFTLKIRSTKLEDSAMYFCASSLLPGPPTDTQYFGPGTRLTVL.

CDR3 region: CASSLPGPTGELFF. CDR3 sequence (DNA): TGTGCCAGCAGCCTCCCGGGCCCCACCGGGGAGCTGTTTTTT. The chain couples TRBV13 to TRBJ2-2; no reliable D call. This CDR3 comprises 14 residues. Looked up from germline, CDR1 is PRHDT and CDR2 is FYEKMQ (reference sequence). Trimming pared 5 bases from V and 4 bases from J, leaving 11 bases between.